This TCR beta chain was observed in a study of shared clonotypes between healthy human individuals. When replicate PCRs were run on sorted subsets, they used roughly 0.2 ug DNA, approximately 33,000 T cell genomes. Some clones are missing from TCRdb's copy, which holds only in-frame ones; the method was immunoSEQ multiplex PCR. This repertoire shows more than 1,200,000 clones, just under 99% found once; its top ten account for roughly 0.36%. Germline values: CDR1 LNHDA, CDR2 SQIVND (reference sequence). The CDR3 extends over 15 amino acids. V gave up 7 bases and J gave up 7 bases, with 20 bases separating them.

The sequence came from a man aged 25 to 40 in good health. Sequencing input: naive CD4+ T cells sorted from blood. The sample's subset: CD45RA+ positively selected. V and J are TRBV19 and TRBJ1-5, with D perhaps TRBD1 (5 bases). The CDR3: CASTKGQGNWQPQHF. In DNA form, the CDR3 reads TGTGCCAGTACGAAGGGGCAGGGAAATTGGCAGCCCCAGCATTTT.